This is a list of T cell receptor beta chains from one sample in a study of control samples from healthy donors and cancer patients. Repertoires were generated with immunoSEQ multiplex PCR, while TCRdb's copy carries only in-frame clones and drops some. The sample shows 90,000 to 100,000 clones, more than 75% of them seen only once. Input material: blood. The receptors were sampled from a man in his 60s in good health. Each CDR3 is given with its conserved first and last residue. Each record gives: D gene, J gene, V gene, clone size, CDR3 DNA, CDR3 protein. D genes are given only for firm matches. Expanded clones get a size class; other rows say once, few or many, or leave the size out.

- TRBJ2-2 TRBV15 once TGTGCCACCAGCAGAGATTTGTCAGCGAACACCGGGGAGCTGTTTTTT CATSRDLSANTGELFF
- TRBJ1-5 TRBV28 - TGTGCCAGCAGTCCCGGCGGCTTACCGCCCCAGCATTTT CASSPGGLPPQHF
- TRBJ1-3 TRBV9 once TGTGCCAGCAGCGTAGGGGCAGCTCCCTCGGGGAACACCATATATTTT CASSVGAAPSGNTIYF
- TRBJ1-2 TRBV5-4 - TGTGCCAGCAGCCCCTTCGACCGATTGTTTTCGAGGGGTTACTATGGCTACACCTTC CASSPFDRLFSRGYYGYTF
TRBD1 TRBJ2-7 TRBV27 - TGTGCCAGCAGTTTCCCGATACCCCACCCGGACAGGGGGCGGGAGCAGTACTTC CASSFPIPHPDRGREQYF
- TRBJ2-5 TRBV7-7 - TGTGCTAGCAGCCGCGACGGACAGGAGACCCAGTACTTC CASSRDGQETQYF
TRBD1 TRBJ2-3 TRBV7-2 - TGTGCCAGCAGCTTGGAAGGGACAGGGTCGTGGAGAGATACGCAGTATTTT CASSLEGTGSWRDTQYF
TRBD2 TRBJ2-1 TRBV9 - TGTGCCAGCAGCGTAGGGGGACTAGCGGGGCCGAGCTCCTACAATGAGCAGTTCTTC CASSVGGLAGPSSYNEQFF
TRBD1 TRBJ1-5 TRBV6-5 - TGTGCCAGCAGCACCGGGACAGGGACTCAGCCCCAGCATTTT CASSTGTGTQPQHF
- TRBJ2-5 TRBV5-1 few TGCGCCAGCAGCTTGAGGCCAGGTTATCAAGAGACCCAGTACTTC CASSLRPGYQETQYF
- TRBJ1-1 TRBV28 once TGTGCCACCCAAAACGTCCGTGAAGCTTTCTTT CATQNVREAFF
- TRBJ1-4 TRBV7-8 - TGTGCCAGCAGCTTGGGGGGGACGGCCAATGAAAAACTGTTTTTT CASSLGGTANEKLFF
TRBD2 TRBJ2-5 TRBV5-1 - TGCGCCAGCAGCCAAGCGGGGTCGAGCCAAGAGACCCAGTACTTC CASSQAGSSQETQYF
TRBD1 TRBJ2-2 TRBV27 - TGTGCCAGCAGTCTACAGGGGCGGAACACCGGGGAGCTGTTTTTT CASSLQGRNTGELFF
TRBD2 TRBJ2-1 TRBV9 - TGTGCCAGCAGCCGGGGAGGGAGCGGGAGTTCCTACAATGAGCAGTTCTTC CASSRGGSGSSYNEQFF
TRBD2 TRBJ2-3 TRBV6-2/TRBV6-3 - TGTGCCAGCAGTTACCCGAAAGCCGGGACTAGCGGGACTAGCACAGATACGCAGTATTTT CASSYPKAGTSGTSTDTQYF